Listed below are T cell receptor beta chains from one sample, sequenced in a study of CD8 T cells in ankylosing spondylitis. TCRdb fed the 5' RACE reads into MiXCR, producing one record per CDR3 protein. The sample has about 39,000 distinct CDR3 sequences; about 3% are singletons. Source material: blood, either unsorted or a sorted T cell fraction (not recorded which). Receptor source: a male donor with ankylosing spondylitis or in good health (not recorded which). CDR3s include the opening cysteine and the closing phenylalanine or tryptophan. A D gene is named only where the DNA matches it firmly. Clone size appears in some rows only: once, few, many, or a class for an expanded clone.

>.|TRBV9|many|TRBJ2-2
TGTGCCAGCAGCTCCGTCTTTAACACCGGGGAGCTGTTTTTT
CASSSVFNTGELFF
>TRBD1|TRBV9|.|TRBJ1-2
TGTGCCAGCAGCCCCGGGACAGGGAATTACTATGGCTACACCTTC
CASSPGTGNYYGYTF
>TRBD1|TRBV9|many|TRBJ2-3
TGTGCCAGCAGCTTGGGACAGGGGGCACCTAGCACAGATACGCAGTATTTT
CASSLGQGAPSTDTQYF
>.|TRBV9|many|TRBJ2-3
TGTGCCAGCAGCGTAGTTCCTACAGATACGCAGTATTTT
CASSVVPTDTQYF
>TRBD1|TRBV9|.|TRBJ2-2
TGTGCCAGCAGCCCAAAGACAGGGTCAAGGGAGCTGTTTTTT
CASSPKTGSRELFF
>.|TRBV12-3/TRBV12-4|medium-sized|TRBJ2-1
TGTGTGGGTTGCTCCTACAATGAGCAGTTCTTC
CVGCSYNEQFF
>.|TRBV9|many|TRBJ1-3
TGTGCCAGCAGCGTCGGGCACGACTCTGGAAACACCATATATTTT
CASSVGHDSGNTIYF
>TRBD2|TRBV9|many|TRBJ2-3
TGTGCCAGCAGCCCCACTAGCGGGGGGCCCATGAGCACAGATACGCAGTATTTT
CASSPTSGGPMSTDTQYF
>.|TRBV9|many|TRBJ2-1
TGTGCCAGCAGCGCGGGCCTTAGCTCCTACAATGAGCAGTTCTTC
CASSAGLSSYNEQFF
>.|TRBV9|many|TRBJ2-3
TGTGCCAGCAGTTCATTAGATACGCAGTATTTT
CASSSLDTQYF
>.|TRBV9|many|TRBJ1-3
TGTGCCAGCAGCGTCTCTGGAAACACCATATATTTT
CASSVSGNTIYF
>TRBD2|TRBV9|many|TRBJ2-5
TGTGCCAGCAGCGTCGGAACTAGCGGGGGCTGGGAGACCCAGTACTTC
CASSVGTSGGWETQYF
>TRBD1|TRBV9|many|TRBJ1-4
TGTGCCAGCACGAGGGGGCAGGCAACTAATGAAAAACTGTTTTTT
CASTRGQATNEKLFF
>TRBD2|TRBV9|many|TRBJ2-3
TGTGCCAGCAGCGCACTAGCGGGAGTTGGGGGAGATACGCAGTATTTT
CASSALAGVGGDTQYF
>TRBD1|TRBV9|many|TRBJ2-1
TGTGCCAGCAGCTCCCGACAGGGGGCTTATGAGCAGTTCTTC
CASSSRQGAYEQFF
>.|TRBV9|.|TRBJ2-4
TGTGCCAGCAGCCCTCGCGAAGCCAAAAACATTCAGTACTTC
CASSPREAKNIQYF
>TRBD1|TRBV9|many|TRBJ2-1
TGTGCCAGCAGCGCGGACAGGTCAATCCCAAAAATCTACAATGAGCAGTTCTTC
CASSADRSIPKIYNEQFF
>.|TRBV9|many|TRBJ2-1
TGTGCCAGCAGCCCCCGCTACAATGAGCAGTTCTTC
CASSPRYNEQFF
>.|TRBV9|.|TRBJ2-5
TGTGCCAGCAGCCCCCTGGGGGCGGTGTACCAAGAGACCCAGTACTTC
CASSPLGAVYQETQYF
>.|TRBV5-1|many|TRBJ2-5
TGCGCCAGCAGCCCGAGGGGTCTCCAAGAGACCCAGTACTTC
CASSPRGLQETQYF
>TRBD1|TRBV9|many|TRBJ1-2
TGTGCCAGCAGCCCCCGGGACAGGGGTGGCTACACCTTC
CASSPRDRGGYTF
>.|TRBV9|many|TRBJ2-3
TGTGCCAGCAGCGTAGTCGGCAGGGGCACAGATACGCAGTATTTT
CASSVVGRGTDTQYF
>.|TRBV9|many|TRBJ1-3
TGTGCCAGCAGCCTCGGACATCTCTCTGGAAACACCATATATTTT
CASSLGHLSGNTIYF
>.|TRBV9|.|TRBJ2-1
TGTGCCAGCAGCGCGTCGGGGACTCCTGAGGATGAGCAGTTCTTC
CASSASGTPEDEQFF
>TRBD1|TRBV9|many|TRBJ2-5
TGTGCCAGCAGCCCAGGGGGGACAGGGAAAGAGACCCAGTACTTC
CASSPGGTGKETQYF
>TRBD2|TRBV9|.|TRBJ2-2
TGTGCCAGCAGCCCCCGGACTAGCTCCGGGGAGCTGTTTTTT
CASSPRTSSGELFF
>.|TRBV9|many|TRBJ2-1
TGTGCCAGCAGCGTAGGGGTTAGCGAGTACAATGAGCAGTTCTTC
CASSVGVSEYNEQFF
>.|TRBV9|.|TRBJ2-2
TGTGCCAGCAGCCCCAGGGGCACGGGCGGGGAGCTGTTTTTT
CASSPRGTGGELFF
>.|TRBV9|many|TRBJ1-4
TGTGCCAGCAGCGTAGCTTGGGGCGCAGAAAAACTGTTTTTT
CASSVAWGAEKLFF
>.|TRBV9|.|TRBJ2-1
TGTGCCAGCAGCGTACGGCAGGGGAACAATGAGCAGTTCTTC
CASSVRQGNNEQFF
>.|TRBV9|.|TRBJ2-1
TGTGCCAGCAGGAAGGGAAACTACAACAATGAGCAGTTCTTC
CASRKGNYNNEQFF
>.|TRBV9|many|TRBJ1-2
TGTGCCAGCAGCGTAGCTGAAGGGGGCTATGGCTACACCTTC
CASSVAEGGYGYTF
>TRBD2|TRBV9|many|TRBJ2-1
TGTGCCAGCAGCGGATTAACTAGCGGGGGGGGAAATGAGCAGTTCTTC
CASSGLTSGGGNEQFF
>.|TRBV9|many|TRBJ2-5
TGTGCCAGCAGCGTAGCCCCCCTTCAGACCCAGTACTTC
CASSVAPLQTQYF
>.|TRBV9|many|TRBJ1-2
TGTGCCAGCAGCGCCGGGAGTAACTATGGCTACACCTTC
CASSAGSNYGYTF
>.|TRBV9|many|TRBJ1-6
TGTGCCAGCAGCCTACGGCCCATCAATTCACCCCTCCACTTT
CASSLRPINSPLHF